This T cell receptor (beta chain) was captured by sequencing in a study of identical twins. CDR1 is SGDLS, CDR2 YYNGEE, per germline. The V and J ends lost 2 bases and 5 bases respectively, with 7 bases between them. The CDR3 has 13 residues. TCRdb re-called the 5' RACE reads with MiXCR, one entry per CDR3 protein. The table has fewer than 900,000 distinct CDR3 sequences, roughly 18% seen once. The same specimen was also included in a second study, on T cells expressing NK-cell markers.

The TCR sequence derives from a woman aged 18-35 years in good health. V is TRBV9 and J is TRBJ2-2; a possible D gene is TRBD2 (5 bases). The sequenced sample consisted of PBMCs. DNA of the CDR3: TGTGCCAGCAGCGTCGGGATTACCGGGGAGCTGTTTTTT. Its protein is CASSVGITGELFF.